This TCR beta chain was identified in a study of CD8+CD57+ T cells in acquired aplastic anemia. Germline CDR1 LNHNV, CDR2 YYDKDF (reference sequence). The CDR3 has 15 amino acids. V lost 5 bases to trimming and J lost 3 bases, with 15 bases between them. The TCR beta profiling, which covered VDJ combination and CDR3 sequence, was carried out using genomic DNA as the template. Each CDR3 protein gets one entry after TCRdb re-called the reads with MiXCR. The table shows around 210,000 distinct CDR3 sequences, with roughly two thirds occurring only once. Patients chosen for sequencing had shown CD8+CD57+ cell expansion by flow cytometry.

This chain joins TRBV15 and TRBJ2-3, with D tentatively TRBD2 (6 bases). The sample comprised sorted CD4+, CD8+, or CD8+CD57+ T cells (not recorded which) from PBMCs. The clonotype was recovered from a human donor with aplastic anemia. For the CDR3, the DNA is TGTGCCACCAGCTTACTAGCCGAAGAGACAGATACGCAGTATTTT. Translation: CATSLLAEETDTQYF.